One and the same sample provided the 28 T cell receptor beta chains below, sequenced in a study of shared clonotypes between healthy human individuals. The method was immunoSEQ multiplex PCR; TCRdb's version includes in-frame clones alone and lacks a portion of them. Among approximately 460,000 clones listed, roughly 80% were seen once. The sequenced sample consisted of PBMCs. These receptors originate from a woman between 40 and 55 years old in good health. Some clones in this sample may be carry-over from other donors' samples.

The J gene is TRBJ2-1, the V gene TRBV11-2; D might be TRBD2 (6 bases). This CDR3 comprises 14 residues. Germline CDR1 reads SGHAT; CDR2 reads FQNNGV. Trimming shortened V by 0 bases and J by 14 bases, and 17 bases separated the two germline ends. CDR3 in amino acids: CASSLDSTETSKFF. The CDR3 region has the DNA TGTGCCAGCAGCTTAGATTCGACGGAGACTAGTAAGTTCTTC.

This clone appeared many times. V is TRBV7-9 and J is TRBJ2-7; D may be TRBD1 (6 bases). The CDR3 sequence is 16 residues long. V lost 1 base and J lost 0, with 13 bases in between. Germline values: CDR1 SEHNR, CDR2 FQNEAQ (reference sequence). The CDR3: CASSLVLDSISYEQYF. Here the CDR3 DNA reads TGTGCCAGCAGCTTAGTCCTGGACAGTATCTCCTACGAGCAGTACTTC.

This chain uses TRBV29-1 with TRBJ1-3; 9 bases agree with TRBD1. Looked up from germline, CDR1 is SQVTM and CDR2 is ANQGSEA. Trimming cost V 6 bases and J 4 bases; bases outside gene matches: 4. The CDR3 contains 13 residues. CDR3 DNA: TGCAGCGTCACAGGGGGCACAGGAAACACCATATATTTT. Translating it yields CSVTGGTGNTIYF.

The J gene is TRBJ2-2, the V gene TRBV4-3; 9 bases agree with TRBD2. The germline CDR1 and CDR2 sequences are LGHNA and YSLEER. The CDR3 runs 18 residues. V dropped 4 bases and J dropped 3; count of bases not matched to a gene: 12. The CDR3 sequence: CASSPNGGRGGYTGELFF. The CDR3 bases are TGCGCCAGCAGCCCCAACGGCGGGAGGGGGGGTTACACCGGGGAGCTGTTTTTT.

This clone was seen only once. A read error is the likely source, as a far larger clone sits one nucleotide away. This sequence joins TRBV2 and TRBJ2-1; D uncertain. The CDR3 is 15 residues long. Per germline, CDR1 SNHLY and CDR2 FYNNEI. V gave up 6 bases and J gave up 6 bases, with 18 bases separating them. In DNA, the CDR3 is TGTGCCAGCAGGTCCCGGGCCCCCTTTTGCAATGAGCAGTTCTTC. This codes for CASRSRAPFCNEQFF.

The V and J genes are TRBV7-9 and TRBJ2-1; possible D gene TRBD2, 5 bases. This CDR3 has 15 amino acids. CDR1 and CDR2 from the germline V gene are SEHNR and FQNEAQ (reference sequence). V dropped 6 bases and J dropped 0 bases, with 12 bases sitting between them. This CDR3 is CASSSRTRSYNEQFF. The CDR3 nucleotides read TGTGCCAGCAGTAGTAGGACTCGCTCCTACAATGAGCAGTTCTTC.

This clone was seen many times. The chain recombines TRBV27 with TRBJ1-2, with a tentative D call TRBD1 (6 bases). The CDR3 length is 15 residues. The V and J ends lost 8 bases and 5 bases respectively, with 21 bases between them. Germline V gene data show CDR1 as MNHEY and CDR2 as SMNVEV (reference sequence). CDR3 protein: CASGLVGQSFYGYTF. DNA for the CDR3: TGTGCCAGCGGATTAGTCGGACAGAGTTTTTATGGCTACACCTTC.

The chain employs TRBV30 and TRBJ2-7; 9 nucleotides agree with TRBD2. The CDR3 extends over 14 amino acids. Germline-derived CDR1 and CDR2 are GTSNPN and SVGIG (reference sequence). V was pared by 0 bases and J by 5 bases, with 5 bases of the junction left unmatched. The CDR3 sequence: CAWSVRGRGNEQYF. DNA for the CDR3: TGTGCCTGGAGTGTACGCGGGAGGGGAAACGAGCAGTACTTC.

This sequence joins TRBV19 and TRBJ1-2; D call uncertain. V was pared by 2 bases and J by 6 bases, with 16 bases between. Germline CDR1 and CDR2: LNHDA and SQIVND (reference sequence). The CDR3 runs 15 residues. CDR3 nucleotide sequence: TGTGCCAGTAGTATAAGCCCCCGGACGGGGAATGGCTACACCTTC. Translated, it gives CASSISPRTGNGYTF.

This clone was recorded only once. The CDR3: CASSFGVLSGNTIYF. The CDR3 nucleotides are TGTGCCAGCAGCTTCGGTGTCCTCTCTGGAAACACCATATATTTT. V is TRBV11-2 and J is TRBJ1-3; D not certain. CDR1 is SGHAT, CDR2 FQNNGV, per germline. The ends were cut back, 3 bases at V and 0 bases at J, with 9 bases in the middle. The CDR3 totals 15 residues.

J is TRBJ2-2 and V is TRBV9; D possibly corresponds to TRBD2 (6 bases). V lost 4 bases and J lost 10, with 14 bases in between. Germline-derived CDR1 and CDR2 are SGDLS and YYNGEE. CDR3 length: 13 residues. In DNA, the CDR3 is TGTGCCAGCAGCCCCCCCACGGGGGTGGAGCTGTTTTTT. It codes for CASSPPTGVELFF.

As concerns this clone: Possible read error: a much larger clone is one base away. The chain carries TRBV4-1 and TRBJ2-5; D is perhaps TRBD2 (5 bases). CDR1 MGHRA and CDR2 YSYEKL come from the germline V gene. This CDR3 has 15 amino acids. V was shortened by 4 bases and J by 6 bases, with 18 bases between the two germline ends. Here the CDR3 reads CASSRQSRRQKTQYF. As DNA, the CDR3 is TGCGCCAGCAGCCGCCAGTCGAGGAGGCAAAAGACCCAGTACTTC.

The V call is TRBV7-2, the J call TRBJ1-2, with 8 bases matching TRBD1. Trimming took 6 bases from V and 6 from J; bases not matched to a gene: 9. CDR1 is SGHTA and CDR2 is FQGNSA in the germline V gene. The CDR3 has 14 amino acids. The CDR3 DNA reads TGTGCCAGCAGACCAGCAGGGACAGGCAATGGCTACACCTTC. Protein: CASRPAGTGNGYTF.

V usage is TRBV5-1 and J usage is TRBJ2-2; 7 positions match TRBD2. The CDR3 contains 15 residues. Trimming at V came to 3 bases and at J to 9 bases, leaving 11 bases not matched to a gene. Germline assignment: CDR1 SGHRS and CDR2 YFSETQ. The chain's CDR3 is CASSSDGTTARELFF. The CDR3, as DNA: TGCGCCAGCAGCTCGGATGGGACTACCGCCCGGGAGCTGTTTTTT. Full variable domain (missing parts from reference TRBV5-1 and TRBJ2-2): KAGVTQTPRYLIKTRGQQVTLSCSPISGHRSVSWYQQTPGQGLQFLFEYFSETQRNKGNFPGRFSGRQFSNSRSEMNVSTLELGDSALYLCASSSDGTTARELFFGEGSRLTVL.

In its sample, this clone was seen many times. J is TRBJ1-3 and V is TRBV5-1; TRBD1 aligns across 11 bases. The V and J ends lost 4 bases and 3 bases, in that order; junction bases with no gene match: 3. Looked up from germline, CDR1 is SGHRS and CDR2 is YFSETQ. The CDR3 runs to 15 residues. CDR3 sequence (DNA): TGCGCCAGCAGCAAGGGACAGGGGGGTGGAAACACCATATATTTT. It translates to CASSKGQGGGNTIYF.

The J gene is TRBJ1-5, the V gene TRBV28, with TRBD1 identical over 12 bases. The V gene end was trimmed by 6 bases and the J gene end by 5 bases; junction bases not matched to a gene: 8. From germline, CDR1 is MDHEN and CDR2 SYDVKM. The CDR3 extends over 16 amino acids. CDR3 sequence (DNA): TGTGCCAGCAGCCCAGGGGACAGGGGGCAAGATCAGCCCCAGCATTTT. It yields the protein CASSPGDRGQDQPQHF.

This clone has only a few counts. CDR3 DNA: TGTGCCAGCAGCGTTTCGTCAGGGGACGAGACCCAGTACTTC. Translation: CASSVSSGDETQYF. V and J are TRBV9 and TRBJ2-5; maybe TRBD1 (6 bases). The CDR3 runs 14 residues. V gave up 2 bases and J gave up 5 bases, with 13 bases separating them. Germline V gene sequence: CDR1 SGDLS, CDR2 YYNGEE.

The rearrangement joins TRBV11-2 to TRBJ2-7, with 7 bases fitting TRBD1. V shed 1 base and J 0 bases; nucleotides not matched to a gene: 9. The CDR3 spans 17 residues. Germline lookup yields CDR1 SGHAT and CDR2 FQNNGV. The CDR3 is CASSLVVRDRVSYEQYF. DNA of the CDR3: TGTGCCAGCAGCTTAGTTGTAAGGGACAGAGTCTCCTACGAGCAGTACTTC.

The chain is built from TRBV7-2 and TRBJ2-7; D not resolved. The V end lost 1 base, the J end lost 3 bases, and 13 bases lay between the germline ends. This CDR3 comprises 15 residues. CDR1 and CDR2 (germline): SGHTA, FQGNSA. CDR3 residues: CASSLGATSVYEQYF. The CDR3 nucleotides are TGTGCCAGCAGCTTAGGGGCGACTTCAGTCTACGAGCAGTACTTC.

The chain couples TRBV29-1 to TRBJ1-1, with 9 positions matching TRBD1. Per the germline V gene, CDR1 is SQVTM and CDR2 is ANQGSEA. This CDR3 region has 13 residues. The CDR3 DNA sequence: TGCAGTGCGCCCAGGACAGGGGTCACTGAAGCTTTCTTT. Translated, it gives CSAPRTGVTEAFF.

Concerning this clone: This may come from a read error, since a much larger clone is one base off. V usage is TRBV2 and J usage is TRBJ1-1, with TRBD1 matching over 7 bases. CDR1 SNHLY and CDR2 FYNNEI come from the germline V gene. The CDR3 has 15 residues. Here the CDR3 DNA reads TGTGCCAGCAGTGAAGAGACAGGGAATCCCACTGAAGCTTCCTTT. It specifies CASSEETGNPTEASF.

The gene calls are TRBV6-5 and TRBJ2-7; D is ambiguous. The CDR3 is made up of 11 amino acids. Trimming left V 5 bases short and J 5 bases short, with 7 bases between. Germline V gene data show CDR1 as MNHEY and CDR2 as SVGAGI. CDR3 nucleotide sequence: TGTGCCAGCAGTAAAGCCCACGAGCAGTACTTC. It encodes CASSKAHEQYF.

The rearrangement uses TRBV18 and TRBJ2-7, with TRBD1 matching over 7 bases. CDR3 length: 14 amino acids. After removal of 4 bases from V and 1 base from J, the junction contained 4 bases not matched to a gene. The germline V gene has CDR1 KGHSH and CDR2 LQKENI. The CDR3 DNA follows: TGTGCCAGCTCACAGAGGGACAGTTCCTACGAGCAGTACTTC. Its protein is CASSQRDSSYEQYF.

The chain joins TRBV7-2 to TRBJ2-3; no clear D. Trimming cost V 4 bases and J 4 bases, with 9 bases left between them. This CDR3 is 13 amino acids long. The germline V gene has CDR1 SGHTA and CDR2 FQGNSA. The CDR3 sequence is CASSWREADTQYF. In DNA form, the CDR3 reads TGTGCCAGCAGCTGGCGTGAGGCAGATACGCAGTATTTT.

This clone was seen a few times. V is TRBV27 and J is TRBJ2-1, with TRBD2 matching 10 bases. The CDR3 is 15 residues long. Trimming removed 2 bases from V and 7 bases from J; junction bases left unmatched: 5. CDR1 is MNHEY, CDR2 SMNVEV, per germline (reference sequence). The CDR3 loop reads CASSLDGTSANEQFF. The CDR3, as DNA: TGTGCCAGCAGTTTAGACGGGACTAGCGCAAATGAGCAGTTCTTC.

This clone was recorded only once. The chain carries TRBV7-8 and TRBJ2-1; TRBD2 is a possible D gene (6 bases). The CDR3 runs 11 residues. Between the trimmed V and J ends, which lost 8 bases and 10 bases, there was a span of 12 bases. Germline V gives CDR1 SGHVS, CDR2 FQNEAQ. CDR3 residues: CASGEALEQFF. CDR3 nucleotide sequence: TGTGCCAGCGGGGAGGCCCTGGAGCAGTTCTTC.

V is TRBV28 and J is TRBJ2-7; 7 nucleotides line up with TRBD2. J was trimmed by 2 bases and V by 1 base; bases with no gene match: 8. CDR1 is MDHEN and CDR2 is SYDVKM in the germline V gene. The CDR3 is 16 amino acids. The CDR3 DNA is TGTGCCAGCAGTTTATCGGCTAGCGGCGACCCCTACGAGCAGTACTTC. This translates into CASSLSASGDPYEQYF. Drawing the rest from reference TRBV28 and TRBJ2-7, the complete variable domain is DVKVTQSSRYLVKRTGEKVFLECVQDMDHENMFWYRQDPGLGLRLIYFSYDVKMKEKGDIPEGYSVSREKKERFSLILESASTNQTSMYLCASSLSASGDPYEQYFGPGTRLTVT.

This clone was detected a few times. The genes are TRBV7-2 and TRBJ2-1; 9 nucleotides agree with TRBD2. The CDR3 has 15 residues. The germline V gene has CDR1 SGHTA and CDR2 FQGNSA. The V segment lost 5 bases and the J segment 4 bases; nucleotides outside the gene matches: 6. The CDR3 sequence: CASSVQAGGYNEQFF. In DNA, the CDR3 is TGTGCCAGCAGCGTGCAAGCGGGAGGATACAATGAGCAGTTCTTC. The variable domain in full, completed from reference TRBV7-2 and TRBJ2-1, reads GAGVSQSPSNKVTEKGKDVELRCDPISGHTALYWYRQSLGQGLEFLIYFQGNSAPDKSGLPSDRFSAERTGGSVSTLTIQRTQQEDSAVYLCASSVQAGGYNEQFFGPGTRLTVL.